The rows below give T cell receptor beta chains drawn from one sample of a study of T cells in narcolepsy. Assay used: immunoSEQ multiplex PCR; TCRdb lists only in-frame clones, some missing. The table includes tens of thousands of clones, less than 85% detected once. The sequenced sample was CD45RA- memory CD4+ T cells from PBMCs. All receptors derive from a human donor with narcolepsy. Both conserved end residues are part of each CDR3. Fields, in order: J gene, D gene, V gene, clone size, CDR3 protein, CDR3 DNA. A D gene is named only where the DNA matches it firmly. The size field is filled for only some rows; it gives once, few, many or a size class.

j_call: TRBJ2-3; d_call: TRBD2; v_call: TRBV27; clone_size: NA; cdr3_aa: CASSLLLAGAGTDTQYF; cdr3_nt: TGTGCCAGCAGCCTCCTACTAGCGGGGGCCGGCACAGATACGCAGTATTTT
j_call: TRBJ2-3; d_call: NA; v_call: TRBV7-7; clone_size: few; cdr3_aa: CASSLVGADTQYF; cdr3_nt: TGTGCTAGCAGCTTAGTAGGGGCAGATACGCAGTATTTT
j_call: TRBJ1-2; d_call: NA; v_call: TRBV7-9; clone_size: once; cdr3_aa: CASSPDGAYYGYTF; cdr3_nt: TGTGCCAGCAGCCCAGACGGAGCATACTATGGCTACACCTTC
j_call: TRBJ2-3; d_call: NA; v_call: TRBV19; clone_size: NA; cdr3_aa: CASSIDQGTATDTQYF; cdr3_nt: TGTGCCAGTAGTATAGATCAGGGGACCGCTACAGATACGCAGTATTTT
j_call: TRBJ2-3; d_call: TRBD2; v_call: TRBV5-4; clone_size: NA; cdr3_aa: CASSSFLGGKTDTQYF; cdr3_nt: TGTGCCAGCAGTTCTTTTTTGGGGGGGAAAACAGATACGCAGTATTTT
j_call: TRBJ2-6; d_call: TRBD1; v_call: TRBV19; clone_size: NA; cdr3_aa: CASRIGTGFSGANVLTF; cdr3_nt: TGTGCCAGTAGGATCGGGACAGGATTCTCTGGGGCCAACGTCCTGACTTTC
j_call: TRBJ2-1; d_call: NA; v_call: TRBV2; clone_size: NA; cdr3_aa: CASRRDLVEHEQFF; cdr3_nt: TGTGCCAGCAGGAGGGATCTCGTGGAACATGAGCAGTTCTTC
j_call: TRBJ1-2; d_call: NA; v_call: TRBV6-4; clone_size: NA; cdr3_aa: CASRTHLRPNYGYTF; cdr3_nt: TGTGCCAGCAGAACCCATCTCAGACCTAACTATGGCTACACCTTC
j_call: TRBJ2-5; d_call: TRBD1; v_call: TRBV27; clone_size: NA; cdr3_aa: CASSRQGGQETQYF; cdr3_nt: TGTGCCAGCAGTCGACAGGGCGGGCAAGAGACCCAGTACTTC
j_call: TRBJ2-3; d_call: TRBD2; v_call: TRBV19; clone_size: NA; cdr3_aa: CASGSGGTDTQYF; cdr3_nt: TGTGCCAGTGGGAGCGGGGGCACAGATACGCAGTATTTT
j_call: TRBJ2-7; d_call: NA; v_call: TRBV5-5; clone_size: NA; cdr3_aa: CASSWGPQGDEQYF; cdr3_nt: TGTGCCAGCAGCTGGGGCCCACAGGGTGACGAGCAGTACTTC
j_call: TRBJ2-2; d_call: TRBD2; v_call: TRBV6-5; clone_size: NA; cdr3_aa: CASRGTSGHGELFF; cdr3_nt: TGTGCCAGCAGGGGGACTAGCGGGCACGGGGAGCTGTTTTTT
j_call: TRBJ1-4; d_call: TRBD1; v_call: TRBV28; clone_size: NA; cdr3_aa: CASSRDRGLEEKLFF; cdr3_nt: TGTGCCAGCAGTCGGGACAGGGGGCTAGAGGAAAAACTGTTTTTT
j_call: TRBJ1-2; d_call: NA; v_call: TRBV7-8; clone_size: once; cdr3_aa: CASSLGSGFNYGYTF; cdr3_nt: TGTGCCAGCAGCTTAGGATCAGGATTTAACTATGGCTACACCTTC
j_call: TRBJ2-1; d_call: TRBD2; v_call: TRBV19; clone_size: NA; cdr3_aa: CASSIYGTSVNNEQFF; cdr3_nt: TGTGCCAGTAGTATATACGGGACTAGCGTTAACAATGAGCAGTTCTTC
j_call: TRBJ1-5; d_call: NA; v_call: TRBV9; clone_size: NA; cdr3_aa: CASIDSPHQPQHF; cdr3_nt: TGTGCCAGCATCGACAGCCCCCATCAGCCCCAGCATTTT
j_call: TRBJ1-5; d_call: NA; v_call: TRBV6-4; clone_size: NA; cdr3_aa: CASSTGSGWPQHF; cdr3_nt: TGTGCCAGCAGTACAGGGTCGGGATGGCCCCAGCATTTT
j_call: TRBJ1-2; d_call: NA; v_call: TRBV29-1; clone_size: few; cdr3_aa: CSTLEDYGYTF; cdr3_nt: TGCAGCACCTTGGAGGACTATGGCTACACCTTC
j_call: TRBJ2-3; d_call: NA; v_call: TRBV5-4; clone_size: once; cdr3_aa: CASSLAGSTDTQYF; cdr3_nt: TGTGCCAGCAGCTTGGCAGGGAGCACAGATACGCAGTATTTT
j_call: TRBJ2-1; d_call: TRBD2; v_call: TRBV7-2; clone_size: NA; cdr3_aa: CASLSGGADNEQFF; cdr3_nt: TGTGCCTCTCTAAGCGGGGGCGCCGACAATGAGCAGTTCTTC
j_call: TRBJ1-2; d_call: NA; v_call: TRBV7-8; clone_size: once; cdr3_aa: CASSLDRARGGYTF; cdr3_nt: TGTGCCAGCAGCTTAGACCGGGCACGGGGTGGCTACACCTTC
j_call: TRBJ2-5; d_call: TRBD1; v_call: TRBV7-2; clone_size: NA; cdr3_aa: CASSLGTGLETQYF; cdr3_nt: TGTGCCAGCAGCTTAGGGACAGGGTTGGAGACCCAGTACTTC
j_call: TRBJ1-1; d_call: NA; v_call: TRBV6-6; clone_size: NA; cdr3_aa: CASSTSRTEAFF; cdr3_nt: TGTGCCAGCAGTACCTCTCGGACTGAAGCTTTCTTT
j_call: TRBJ2-5; d_call: TRBD1; v_call: TRBV7-2; clone_size: NA; cdr3_aa: CASRAGTGVGETQYF; cdr3_nt: TGTGCCAGCAGGGCCGGGACAGGGGTAGGAGAGACCCAGTACTTC
j_call: TRBJ2-6; d_call: NA; v_call: TRBV7-8; clone_size: NA; cdr3_aa: CASSLASGLGTVMSGANVLTF; cdr3_nt: TGTGCCAGCAGCTTAGCGAGCGGGTTGGGGACAGTAATGTCTGGGGCCAACGTCCTGACTTTC
j_call: TRBJ1-4; d_call: TRBD1; v_call: TRBV6-1; clone_size: NA; cdr3_aa: CASSRDRGPNEKLFF; cdr3_nt: TGTGCCAGCAGCCGGGACAGGGGGCCCAATGAAAAACTGTTTTTT
j_call: TRBJ1-3; d_call: TRBD1; v_call: TRBV4-1; clone_size: NA; cdr3_aa: CASSQEPPGSGGYGNTIYF; cdr3_nt: TGCGCCAGCAGCCAAGAACCCCCGGGGTCAGGGGGCTATGGAAACACCATATATTTT
j_call: TRBJ1-2; d_call: NA; v_call: TRBV6-5; clone_size: NA; cdr3_aa: CASSLGTATTNYGYTF; cdr3_nt: TGTGCCAGCAGTTTAGGAACAGCGACGACGAACTATGGCTACACCTTC
j_call: TRBJ2-1; d_call: TRBD2; v_call: TRBV7-2; clone_size: NA; cdr3_aa: CASSLNTPGLASEQFF; cdr3_nt: TGTGCCAGCAGTTTGAATACTCCGGGACTAGCGAGTGAGCAGTTCTTC
j_call: TRBJ2-5; d_call: TRBD1; v_call: TRBV5-4; clone_size: NA; cdr3_aa: CASSLDRGLGETQYF; cdr3_nt: TGTGCCAGCAGCTTAGACAGGGGGCTAGGCGAGACCCAGTACTTC
j_call: TRBJ2-1; d_call: TRBD1; v_call: TRBV5-8; clone_size: NA; cdr3_aa: CASSARAGTGYNEQFF; cdr3_nt: TGTGCCAGCAGCGCCCGAGCCGGGACAGGCTACAATGAGCAGTTCTTC
j_call: TRBJ1-4; d_call: NA; v_call: TRBV7-9; clone_size: NA; cdr3_aa: CASSLAFGGEEKLFF; cdr3_nt: TGTGCCAGCAGCTTGGCCTTCGGGGGGGAGGAAAAACTGTTTTTT
j_call: TRBJ1-2; d_call: NA; v_call: TRBV6-1; clone_size: NA; cdr3_aa: CASRDALDYGYTF; cdr3_nt: TGTGCCAGCAGGGACGCCCTGGACTATGGCTACACCTTC
j_call: TRBJ1-1; d_call: NA; v_call: TRBV7-3; clone_size: NA; cdr3_aa: CASSQGQRNTEAFF; cdr3_nt: TGTGCCAGCAGCCAAGGGCAAAGGAACACTGAAGCTTTCTTT
j_call: TRBJ2-3; d_call: NA; v_call: TRBV9; clone_size: NA; cdr3_aa: CASSVGGDNTDTQYF; cdr3_nt: TGTGCCAGCAGCGTAGGCGGGGATAACACAGATACGCAGTATTTT
j_call: TRBJ2-7; d_call: NA; v_call: TRBV6-5; clone_size: few; cdr3_aa: CASSVQNRNEQYF; cdr3_nt: TGTGCCAGCAGTGTCCAAAATAGGAACGAGCAGTACTTC
j_call: TRBJ1-6; d_call: NA; v_call: TRBV19; clone_size: once; cdr3_aa: CASSREGSPLHF; cdr3_nt: TGTGCCAGTAGTCGGGAGGGGTCACCCCTCCACTTT
j_call: TRBJ2-3; d_call: NA; v_call: TRBV18; clone_size: NA; cdr3_aa: CATAGTGSTDTQYF; cdr3_nt: TGTGCCACCGCCGGAACAGGGAGCACAGATACGCAGTATTTT
j_call: TRBJ1-1; d_call: TRBD1; v_call: TRBV7-9; clone_size: once; cdr3_aa: CASSYQGGQTEAFF; cdr3_nt: TGTGCCAGCAGCTATCAGGGGGGGCAGACTGAAGCTTTCTTT
j_call: TRBJ2-1; d_call: NA; v_call: TRBV14; clone_size: NA; cdr3_aa: CASSQDAGEQFF; cdr3_nt: TGTGCCAGCAGCCAAGATGCTGGCGAGCAGTTCTTC
j_call: TRBJ2-3; d_call: NA; v_call: TRBV15; clone_size: NA; cdr3_aa: CASRRGVGMDTQYF; cdr3_nt: TGTGCCTCCCGACGAGGGGTGGGGATGGATACGCAGTATTTT
j_call: TRBJ1-2; d_call: TRBD1; v_call: TRBV7-9; clone_size: NA; cdr3_aa: CASRPGTGINYGYTF; cdr3_nt: TGTGCCAGCCGACCGGGGACAGGGATTAACTATGGCTACACCTTC
j_call: TRBJ2-2; d_call: TRBD1; v_call: TRBV29-1; clone_size: few; cdr3_aa: CSGGTGRTGELFF; cdr3_nt: TGCAGCGGCGGGACAGGGAGGACCGGGGAGCTGTTTTTT
j_call: TRBJ1-1; d_call: NA; v_call: TRBV30; clone_size: NA; cdr3_aa: CAWIQGGNTEAFF; cdr3_nt: TGTGCCTGGATCCAGGGTGGGAACACTGAAGCTTTCTTT
j_call: TRBJ2-5; d_call: NA; v_call: TRBV2; clone_size: NA; cdr3_aa: CASLRGGETQYF; cdr3_nt: TGTGCCAGCCTCAGGGGAGGAGAGACCCAGTACTTC
j_call: TRBJ2-2; d_call: NA; v_call: TRBV18; clone_size: NA; cdr3_aa: CASSPQPNTGELFF; cdr3_nt: TGTGCCAGCTCACCGCAACCGAACACCGGGGAGCTGTTTTTT
j_call: TRBJ2-4; d_call: NA; v_call: TRBV7-3; clone_size: NA; cdr3_aa: CASSPTVPGSENIQYF; cdr3_nt: TGTGCCAGCAGCCCTACCGTCCCAGGGAGCGAAAACATTCAGTACTTC
j_call: TRBJ1-6; d_call: TRBD1; v_call: TRBV9; clone_size: once; cdr3_aa: CASRSEGAINSPLHF; cdr3_nt: TGTGCCAGCAGATCAGAGGGGGCAATTAATTCACCCCTCCACTTT
j_call: TRBJ1-1; d_call: NA; v_call: TRBV4-3; clone_size: NA; cdr3_aa: CASSQSLGRAFF; cdr3_nt: TGCGCCAGCAGCCAATCCTTGGGGCGGGCTTTCTTT
j_call: TRBJ1-1; d_call: NA; v_call: TRBV14; clone_size: NA; cdr3_aa: CASTRGQNTEAFF; cdr3_nt: TGTGCCAGCACCAGGGGACAGAACACTGAAGCTTTCTTT
j_call: TRBJ1-1; d_call: NA; v_call: TRBV9; clone_size: NA; cdr3_aa: CASSVVGSGGYTEAFF; cdr3_nt: TGTGCCAGCAGCGTAGTTGGGTCGGGGGGCTACACTGAAGCTTTCTTT
j_call: TRBJ1-1; d_call: TRBD1; v_call: TRBV11-2; clone_size: NA; cdr3_aa: CASNDPGQGEGTEAFF; cdr3_nt: TGTGCCAGCAATGATCCGGGACAGGGAGAGGGCACTGAAGCTTTCTTT